Below are 23 T cell receptor beta chains sequenced from a single sample in a study of cytomegalovirus exposure and HLA in healthy donors. The PCR employed 60 Vbeta primers together with 13 Jbeta primers. Profiled with immunoSEQ multiplex PCR; TCRdb holds only in-frame clones, not every one. The sample includes about 99,000 clones, roughly three quarters seen only once; the top ten take around 3.5%. The sequencing input was PBMCs. The receptors come from a male donor in good health and CMV-seropositive.

This chain links TRBV28 with TRBJ2-1; D is ambiguous. The CDR3 sequence is 12 residues long. V was clipped by 3 bases and J by 7 bases, with 7 bases between them. CDR1 and CDR2 from the germline V gene are MDHEN and SYDVKM. The CDR3 DNA sequence: TGTGCCAGCAGTTTCGGGTTGAATGAGCAGTTCTTC. It specifies CASSFGLNEQFF.

The chain carries TRBV5-6 and TRBJ1-5; no firm D call. CDR1 SGHDT and CDR2 YYEEEE come from the germline V gene. The CDR3 is 15 amino acids. The V gene lost 0 bases and the J gene lost 0 bases, with 7 bases spanning the gap. The CDR3 loop is CASSLGRYSNQPQHF. The CDR3, as DNA: TGTGCCAGCAGCTTGGGCAGGTATAGCAATCAGCCCCAGCATTTT. The full variable domain, with the rest looked up from reference TRBV5-6 and TRBJ1-5, is DAGVTQSPTHLIKTRGQQVTLRCSPKSGHDTVSWYQQALGQGPQFIFQYYEEEERQRGNFPDRFSGHQFPNYSSELNVNALLLGDSALYLCASSLGRYSNQPQHFGDGTRLSIL.

This clone was counted between two and nine times. The chain couples TRBV9 to TRBJ1-4, with D unresolved. The CDR3 has 14 residues. From germline, CDR1 is SGDLS and CDR2 YYNGEE. Trimming cost V 3 bases and J 3 bases, with 9 bases left between them. This chain's CDR3 is CASSGSGANEKLFF. CDR3 nucleotide sequence: TGTGCCAGCAGCGGTTCAGGTGCTAATGAAAAACTGTTTTTT.

V gene TRBV6-5 combines with J gene TRBJ2-7; 10 bases agree with TRBD2. The CDR3 is 15 residues long. From germline, CDR1 is MNHEY and CDR2 SVGAGI. V lost 4 bases, J lost 4 bases, and 7 bases stayed unmatched. CDR3 sequence reads: CASSFLGTSAYEQYF. DNA for the CDR3: TGTGCCAGCAGTTTCCTCGGGACTAGCGCTTACGAGCAGTACTTC.

This chain uses TRBV5-6 with TRBJ1-6, with 9 nucleotides matching TRBD1. The CDR3 is 14 amino acids. Germline V gene sequence: CDR1 SGHDT, CDR2 YYEEEE. The V segment lost 2 bases and the J segment 7 bases; nucleotides outside the gene matches: 1. CDR3 region: CASSLGTGNSPLHF. The CDR3, as DNA: TGTGCCAGCAGCTTAGGGACAGGGAATTCACCCCTCCACTTT.

The genes are TRBV7-9 and TRBJ2-5, with D unclear. The germline CDR1 and CDR2 sequences are SEHNR and FQNEAQ (reference sequence). The length of the CDR3 is 12 residues. Trimming left V 5 bases short and J 7 bases short, with 11 bases between. The CDR3 sequence: CASSPGDATQYF. Here the CDR3 DNA reads TGTGCCAGCAGCCCTGGAGATGCGACCCAGTACTTC. The entire variable domain, with the rest obtained from reference TRBV7-9 and TRBJ2-5, is as follows: DTGVSQNPRHKITKRGQNVTFRCDPISEHNRLYWYRQTLGQGPEFLTYFQNEAQLEKSRLLSDRFSAERPKGSFSTLEIQRTEQGDSAMYLCASSPGDATQYFGPGTRLLVL.

J is TRBJ1-1 and V is TRBV20-1; no clear D. The V end lost 7 bases, the J end lost 8 bases, and 14 bases lay between the germline ends. The CDR3 is 11 residues long. Germline CDR1 reads DFQATT; CDR2 reads SNEGSKA (reference sequence). The chain's CDR3 is CSVPVLREAFF. The CDR3 DNA follows: TGCAGTGTTCCGGTCCTACGGGAAGCTTTCTTT.

The J gene is TRBJ2-5, the V gene TRBV2, with TRBD1 identical over 8 bases. The germline V gene encodes CDR1 SNHLY and CDR2 FYNNEI. Unmatched junction bases numbered 11, after V lost 6 bases and J lost 5 bases. CDR3 length: 15 amino acids. CDR3 DNA: TGTGCCAGCAGCCTCGGACAGGGCGGAGCGGAGACCCAGTACTTC. Residues: CASSLGQGGAETQYF.

This rearrangement joins TRBV6-6 to TRBJ1-4; the D is unclear. V lost 5 bases and J 5 bases, leaving 12 bases between the germline ends. The V gene's germline CDR1 is MNHNY and CDR2 SVGAGI (reference sequence). This CDR3 is built from 14 residues. CDR3 protein: CASSLRTGNEKLFF. The CDR3 region has the DNA TGTGCCAGCAGTCTTCGGACGGGGAATGAAAAACTGTTTTTT.

The count of this clone is one. V usage is TRBV7-9 and J usage is TRBJ2-3; D unclear. The germline CDR1 and CDR2 sequences are SEHNR and FQNEAQ (reference sequence). The V gene lost 5 bases and the J gene lost 0 bases, with 12 bases spanning the gap. The CDR3 is 15 residues long. CDR3 protein: CASSPWASSTDTQYF. In nucleotides, the CDR3 is TGTGCCAGCAGCCCTTGGGCCTCTAGCACAGATACGCAGTATTTT.

The chain couples TRBV5-1 to TRBJ2-6; D is unclear. Deletions cut 5 bases from V and 2 bases from J, with 14 bases between. The germline CDR1 and CDR2 sequences are SGHRS and YFSETQ. This CDR3 has 16 residues. The CDR3 sequence: CASRDATATGANVLTF. CDR3 DNA sequence: TGCGCCAGCAGAGATGCTACAGCAACTGGGGCCAACGTCCTGACTTTC.

The V and J genes are TRBV7-9 and TRBJ2-2, with D possibly being TRBD1 (5 bases). CDR3 size: 15 residues. Trimming cost V 7 bases and J 2 bases, with 14 bases left between them. Germline V gives CDR1 SEHNR, CDR2 FQNEAQ (reference sequence). This CDR3 reads CASKRQGDNTGELFF. In nucleotides, the CDR3 is TGTGCCAGCAAGAGGCAGGGTGATAACACCGGGGAGCTGTTTTTT.

V gene TRBV30 combines with J gene TRBJ2-3, with D perhaps TRBD2 (6 bases). The CDR3 length is 14 residues. Germline lookup yields CDR1 GTSNPN and CDR2 SVGIG (reference sequence). With 3 bases removed from V and 2 bases from J, the gap between germline ends came to 12 bases. CDR3 DNA sequence: TGTGCCTGGAGCCGGGACTCCTCCACAGATACGCAGTATTTT. As protein: CAWSRDSSTDTQYF.

This clone came up a few times. V usage is TRBV7-9 and J usage is TRBJ1-1; 7 bases line up with TRBD1. After removal of 5 bases from V and 7 bases from J, the junction contained 4 bases not matched to a gene. Germline CDR1 and CDR2: SEHNR and FQNEAQ (reference sequence). The CDR3 runs to 12 residues. The DNA of the CDR3 is TGTGCCAGCAGCCCTGGGACAGTTGAAGCTTTCTTT. It is translated as CASSPGTVEAFF.

This sequence joins TRBV5-5 and TRBJ1-1, with TRBD1 identical over 7 bases. This CDR3 contains 18 residues. V was pared by 4 bases and J by 1 base, with 16 bases of the junction left unmatched. Germline assignment: CDR1 SGHKS and CDR2 YYEKEE (reference sequence). The CDR3 region has the DNA TGTGCCAGCAGCCCTGGACAGGACCTCCTTAACCCGAACACTGAAGCTTTCTTT. It encodes CASSPGQDLLNPNTEAFF.

This chain connects TRBV7-2 to TRBJ2-5; D is uncertain. Looked up from germline, CDR1 is SGHTA and CDR2 is FQGNSA. V lost 1 base and J 4 bases, leaving 13 bases between the germline ends. The CDR3 has 15 amino acids. The CDR3 sequence is CASSLVVVRGETQYF. CDR3 nucleotide sequence: TGTGCCAGCAGCTTAGTAGTGGTTAGAGGAGAGACCCAGTACTTC.

J is TRBJ2-3 and V is TRBV6-5, with TRBD2 matching 9 bases. This CDR3 region has 15 residues. The germline V gene has CDR1 MNHEY and CDR2 SVGAGI. V was pared by 4 bases and J by 4 bases, with 6 bases of the junction left unmatched. Here the CDR3 DNA reads TGTGCCAGCAGTTTAGCGGGGGCCACCGCAGATACGCAGTATTTT. It codes for CASSLAGATADTQYF.

This sequence joins TRBV9 and TRBJ2-3, with 7 bases that match TRBD2. The CDR3 length is 16 residues. V lost 3 bases and J lost 2; bases outside the gene matches: 9. The germline V gene has CDR1 SGDLS and CDR2 YYNGEE. The CDR3 DNA reads TGTGCCAGCAGCGCCCGCTCCGGGACTACCACAGATACGCAGTATTTT. It codes for CASSARSGTTTDTQYF.

This clone was seen once. The CDR3 is CASSLGQGAEKLFF. In nucleotides, the CDR3 is TGCGCCAGCAGCCTGGGACAGGGAGCTGAAAAACTGTTTTTT. The V gene is TRBV5-1, the J gene TRBJ1-4; 9 nucleotides match TRBD1. The germline CDR1 and CDR2 sequences are SGHRS and YFSETQ. V lost 4 bases, J lost 7 bases, and 5 bases stayed unmatched. This CDR3 comprises 14 residues.

The chain joins TRBV19 to TRBJ1-5, with 7 bases identical to TRBD1. After removal of 6 bases from V and 7 bases from J, the junction contained 15 bases not matched to a gene. CDR3 length: 16 residues. Germline CDR1 and CDR2: LNHDA and SQIVND (reference sequence). This chain's CDR3 is CASRTLRDRVYQPQHF. Written as DNA, the CDR3 is TGTGCCAGTAGAACGCTTAGAGACAGGGTTTACCAGCCCCAGCATTTT. The full variable domain, rest sourced from reference TRBV19 and TRBJ1-5, is DGGITQSPKYLFRKEGQNVTLSCEQNLNHDAMYWYRQDPGQGLRLIYYSQIVNDFQKGDIAEGYSVSREKKESFPLTVTSAQKNPTAFYLCASRTLRDRVYQPQHFGDGTRLSIL.

The chain couples TRBV30 to TRBJ1-2; no definite D call. V shed 0 bases and J shed 3 bases, with 8 bases lying between them. Germline loops: CDR1 GTSNPN, CDR2 SVGIG (reference sequence). This CDR3 is 13 amino acids long. DNA for the CDR3: TGTGCCTGGAGTGTCGGCGGGGACTATGGCTACACCTTC. It is translated as CAWSVGGDYGYTF.

The CDR3 loop is CAWSVLSDNQPQHF. The CDR3 region has the DNA TGTGCCTGGAGTGTCCTGAGCGACAATCAGCCCCAGCATTTT. The chain recombines TRBV30 with TRBJ1-5; D gene unclear. Trimming stripped 0 bases from V and 3 bases from J, with 9 bases between. CDR3 length: 14 residues. In germline, CDR1 is GTSNPN, CDR2 SVGIG (reference sequence).

V gene TRBV7-9 combines with J gene TRBJ2-7; D is possibly TRBD1 (5 bases). V dropped 5 bases and J dropped 0 bases, with 11 bases sitting between them. The CDR3 totals 14 residues. CDR1 is SEHNR, CDR2 FQNEAQ, per germline (reference sequence). This CDR3 is CASSLDRNSYEQYF. For the CDR3, the DNA is TGTGCCAGCAGCCTCGACAGAAACTCCTACGAGCAGTACTTC.